This TCR beta chain was captured by sequencing in a study of PD-L1 blockade in urothelial cancer. Whole-study context: Intravenous atezolizumab, 1,200 mg every 3 weeks, was begun by patients around 2014. T cell content in blood samples showed a median of 141,255.

PCRs were each spiked with synthetic TCR analog templates. Generated by immunoSEQ multiplex PCR, the TCRdb table keeps only in-frame clones and is missing some. The sample lists 80,000 to 100,000 clones, roughly 80% seen once, with around a tenth in the top ten. The CDR3 consists of 12 residues. The germline V gene encodes CDR1 SNHLY and CDR2 FYNNEI. Trimming removed 6 bases at V and 13 bases at J, with 18 bases between. This clone occurred a few times. This material consisted of PBMCs, taken around atezolizumab (anti-PD-L1) treatment. This TCR was sampled from a man aged 70 or older with urothelial cancer. The chain is built from TRBV2 and TRBJ1-2; the D gene is possibly TRBD1 (5 bases). CDR3 sequence reads: CASRPDQGSGTF. The DNA for the CDR3 is TGTGCCAGCAGACCAGACCAGGGCTCGGGCACCTTC.